The 12 T cell receptor beta chains below all came from one sample that was sequenced in a study of blood T cells in healthy people across ages. Alongside a J-beta primer mix, a sample-barcoded 5' primer served in a second PCR lasting roughly 6 to 12 cycles. TCRdb independently ran MiXCR on the 5' RACE reads; one entry per CDR3 protein. The sample consists of over 750,000 distinct CDR3 sequences, roughly 25% of them appearing once. A further study also used this sample, focusing on T cells of mothers and their children.

The sample taken for sequencing was blood. The receptors originated from a boy aged 5-17 years in good health.

The rearrangement joins TRBV10-3 to TRBJ2-7; possibly TRBD2 for D (6 bases). V lost 4 bases and J lost 0, with 16 bases in between. From germline, CDR1 is ENHRY and CDR2 SYGVKD. The CDR3 is made up of 16 amino acids. The CDR3 DNA reads as TGTGCCATCAGTGCAGACCGGGACTCCAGCTCCTACGAGCAGTACTTC. Translation: CAISADRDSSSYEQYF.

The chain links TRBV2 to TRBJ2-7; 11 positions agree with TRBD1. V gave up 8 bases and J gave up 2 bases; unmatched junction bases: 11. Looked up from germline, CDR1 is SNHLY and CDR2 is FYNNEI. The CDR3 runs to 16 residues. CDR3 in amino acids: CASRLGQGGFAYEQYF. The CDR3 region has the DNA TGTGCCAGCCGTTTGGGACAGGGGGGGTTTGCCTACGAGCAGTACTTC.

The chain couples TRBV5-5 to TRBJ2-3, with no clear D. V was pared by 3 bases and J by 5 bases, with 13 bases between. The CDR3 is made up of 14 amino acids. CDR1 and CDR2 from the germline V gene are SGHKS and YYEKEE (reference sequence). DNA for the CDR3: TGTGCCAGCAGCTATAGAGGTTATGGAGATACGCAGTATTTT. Amino acids: CASSYRGYGDTQYF.

This clonotype was seen more than once but under ten times. The chain links TRBV29-1 to TRBJ2-1; the match to TRBD2 covers 7 bases. Germline CDR1 reads SQVTM; CDR2 reads ANQGSEA. Losses at the gene ends were 5 bases for V and 1 base for J; bases not matched to a gene: 8. CDR3 size: 15 residues. Written as DNA, the CDR3 is TGCAGCGTTTCTGGTCGGGGGGAGTCCTACAATGAGCAGTTCTTC. Protein product: CSVSGRGESYNEQFF.

This clonotype was seen more than once but under ten times. The J gene is TRBJ2-7, the V gene TRBV6-2 or TRBV6-3, with TRBD2 as a possible D gene (5 bases). The CDR3 is 11 amino acids. In germline, CDR1 is MNHEY, CDR2 SVGEGT. The V gene lost 2 bases and the J gene lost 7 bases, with 6 bases spanning the gap. CDR3 DNA sequence: TGTGCCAGCAGTTACGGGAGAGAGCAGTACTTC. This translates into CASSYGREQYF.

V is TRBV7-9 and J is TRBJ2-5; D perhaps matches TRBD1 (6 bases). Trimming pared 4 bases from V and 4 bases from J, leaving 13 bases between. The germline V gene has CDR1 SEHNR and CDR2 FQNEAQ (reference sequence). CDR3 length equals 14 residues. CDR3 bases: TGTGCCAGCAGCTCTCAACAGGGAATAGAGACCCAGTACTTC. Protein: CASSSQQGIETQYF.

This clonotype was observed a single time. The chain combines TRBV4-2 with TRBJ2-7; TRBD2 matches 7 bases. Trimming cost V 0 bases and J 3 bases; bases outside gene matches: 5. The length of the CDR3 is 15 residues. The germline gives CDR1 LGHNA, CDR2 YNFKEQ. The CDR3: CASSQERGVGYEQYF. CDR3 coding DNA: TGTGCCAGCAGCCAAGAACGGGGGGTAGGCTACGAGCAGTACTTC.

This clonotype came up a few times. V gene TRBV28 combines with J gene TRBJ1-2; tentatively, D is TRBD1 (5 bases). Looked up from germline, CDR1 is MDHEN and CDR2 is SYDVKM. V was trimmed by 6 bases and J by 2 bases, leaving 19 bases between them. This CDR3 has 16 residues. The CDR3 loop is CASSSGTYRGNYGYTF. CDR3 in DNA: TGTGCCAGCAGCTCTGGGACCTATAGGGGCAACTATGGCTACACCTTC.

The chain recombines TRBV20-1 with TRBJ2-5; D possibly corresponds to TRBD1 (5 bases). The ends were cut back, 6 bases at V and 5 bases at J, with 10 bases in the middle. This CDR3 has 11 amino acids. Germline CDR1 DFQATT, CDR2 SNEGSKA (reference sequence). CDR3 coding DNA: TGCAGTGCCTCAAAGGGGGAGACCCAGTACTTC. It yields the protein CSASKGETQYF.

V usage is TRBV6-1 and J usage is TRBJ2-5, with 8 bases aligning to TRBD1. The better agreement between TRBJ2-1 and the DNA end casts doubt on the J call. The CDR3 contains 13 residues. CDR1 is MNHNS and CDR2 is SASEGT in the germline V gene. CDR3 coding DNA: TGTGCCAGCAGAAGGACAGGGACCAATGAGCAGTTCTTC. Translating gives CASRRTGTNEQFF.

The chain combines TRBV15 with TRBJ1-2; D might be TRBD1 (5 bases). The CDR3 is 15 amino acids. V lost 5 bases and J 6 bases, leaving 19 bases between the germline ends. Germline V gene sequence: CDR1 LNHNV, CDR2 YYDKDF (reference sequence). The CDR3: CATSARGGWDDGYTF. The CDR3 region has the DNA TGTGCCACCAGCGCCCGAGGTGGGTGGGACGATGGCTACACCTTC.

The V call is TRBV24-1, the J call TRBJ1-5; D is uncertain. The CDR3 covers 13 residues. The V gene's germline CDR1 is KGHDR and CDR2 SFDVKD. Trimming took 9 bases from V and 3 from J, leaving 11 bases between them. The CDR3 region is CATARGDNQPQHF. CDR3 bases: TGTGCCACCGCCCGTGGGGACAATCAGCCCCAGCATTTT.